This T cell receptor beta chain stems from a study of blood T cell repertoires in COVID-19. Study-wide background: From the United States, Italy and Spain came samples of acute and convalescent COVID-19.

The CDR3 extends over 14 amino acids. The ends were cut back, 1 base at V and 9 bases at J, with 12 bases in the middle. CDR1 is LNHDA and CDR2 is SQIVND in the germline V gene (reference sequence). Methods used by the authors: Quantification of nucleated cells was approximated via reference gene primer amplification. Libraries were prepared by immunoSEQ multiplex PCR; TCRdb keeps only in-frame clonotypes and omits some of them. That table supplies the V and J calls and clone size; D and trimming were determined from the DNA. The repertoire holds more than 150,000 clones, with roughly 80% as singletons.

This sequence was found in an elderly woman with COVID-19, enrolled during active disease. Sequencing was done on a sample of peripheral blood. The chain is built from TRBV19 and TRBJ2-2, with D possibly matching TRBD1 (6 bases). The CDR3 here is CASSIGTVTRELFF. Here the CDR3 DNA reads TGTGCCAGTAGTATAGGGACAGTAACCAGGGAGCTGTTTTTT.